The rows below give T cell receptor beta chains drawn from one sample of a study of blood T cell repertoires in COVID-19. Clones were sequenced by immunoSEQ multiplex PCR, and TCRdb holds only the in-frame ones, with some missing. The table shows around 190,000 clones, with roughly 90% occurring only once. Sequencing was carried out using peripheral blood. These receptors were obtained from a young man with active or convalescent COVID-19. Both conserved end residues are part of each CDR3. D genes are given only for firm matches. Size is stated for part of the rows, as once, few or many counts, or as a class when the clone is expanded.

j_gene,abundance,len,d_gene,v_gene,CDR3aa,CDR3nt
TRBJ2-1,-,18,TRBD2,TRBV5-6,CASSGGTSGSLFYNEQFF,TGTGCCAGCAGCGGCGGGACTAGCGGGAGCCTCTTTTACAATGAGCAGTTCTTC
TRBJ1-2,-,14,-,TRBV25-1,CASSERGSDYGYTF,TGTGCCAGCAGTGAACGGGGGTCGGACTATGGCTACACCTTC
TRBJ1-2,-,14,TRBD1,TRBV7-2,CASSLDPTGYGYTF,TGTGCCAGCAGCTTAGACCCGACAGGGTATGGCTACACCTTC
TRBJ1-2,-,15,TRBD1,TRBV11-2,CASSPGQGTNYGYTF,TGTGCCAGCAGCCCGGGACAGGGCACCAACTATGGCTACACCTTC
TRBJ2-3,-,12,-,TRBV11-2,CASSRGTDTQYF,TGTGCCAGCAGCCGGGGGACAGATACGCAGTATTTT
TRBJ2-3,few,15,TRBD1,TRBV5-4,CASSAGTGQGDTQYF,TGTGCCAGCAGCGCTGGGACAGGTCAAGGAGATACGCAGTATTTT
TRBJ1-2,-,14,TRBD1,TRBV12-5,CASGKGTGGYGYTF,TGTGCTAGTGGGAAGGGGACAGGGGGATATGGCTACACCTTC
TRBJ1-1,-,16,-,TRBV6-5,CASSYSPQGGLTEAFF,TGTGCCAGCAGTTACTCGCCACAGGGTGGTTTAACTGAAGCTTTCTTT
TRBJ2-1,-,13,-,TRBV7-2,CASSWRGGWEQFF,TGTGCCAGCAGCTGGAGGGGGGGCTGGGAGCAGTTCTTC
TRBJ2-3,-,12,TRBD2,TRBV12-3/TRBV12-4,CASSPGLGTQYF,TGTGCCAGCAGCCCCGGACTAGGGACGCAGTATTTT
TRBJ2-3,-,15,TRBD2,TRBV6-5,CASSPRGVSTDTQYF,TGTGCCAGCAGCCCCCGGGGGGTGAGCACAGATACGCAGTATTTT
TRBJ1-5,-,13,-,TRBV19,CASSANGNQPQHF,TGTGCCAGTAGTGCTAATGGCAATCAGCCCCAGCATTTT
TRBJ1-1,-,13,TRBD1,TRBV29-1,CSVVRDRDTEAFF,TGCAGCGTTGTTCGGGACAGGGACACTGAAGCTTTCTTT
TRBJ2-1,-,13,-,TRBV12-3/TRBV12-4,CASSSLGSNEQFF,TGTGCCAGCAGTTCACTAGGATCTAATGAGCAGTTCTTC
TRBJ2-3,-,14,-,TRBV10-2,CASSEQGGPDTQYF,TGCGCCAGCAGTGAACAGGGTGGTCCAGATACGCAGTATTTT
TRBJ2-6,-,14,-,TRBV25-1,CASSQRAGANVLTF,TGTGCCAGCAGTCAGAGGGCTGGGGCCAACGTCCTGACTTTC
TRBJ2-3,-,15,TRBD2,TRBV18,CASSPGTSGTDTQYF,TGTGCCAGCTCACCTGGGACTAGCGGCACAGATACGCAGTATTTT
TRBJ2-1,-,12,-,TRBV7-2,CASSSNRDEQFF,TGTGCCAGCAGCTCGAATCGGGATGAGCAGTTCTTC
TRBJ2-7,few,12,TRBD1,TRBV2,CAGRDRGGEQYF,TGTGCCGGGAGGGACAGGGGGGGAGAGCAGTACTTC
TRBJ1-4,-,13,-,TRBV2,CASSVSRGEKLFF,TGTGCCAGCAGTGTATCCAGGGGTGAAAAACTGTTTTTT
TRBJ1-6,-,16,-,TRBV24-1,CATSDLLSQGNSPLHF,TGTGCCACCAGTGATTTGCTTTCACAGGGCAATTCACCCCTCCACTTT
TRBJ1-2,-,13,TRBD1,TRBV30,CAWGRTGLEGYTF,TGTGCCTGGGGGAGGACAGGGTTGGAAGGCTACACCTTC
TRBJ2-3,-,14,-,TRBV7-2,CASSFAGGSDTQYF,TGTGCCAGCAGCTTCGCTGGGGGGTCAGATACGCAGTATTTT
TRBJ2-3,-,17,TRBD2,TRBV7-2,CASSSGLAGASTDTQYF,TGTGCCAGCAGCTCAGGACTAGCGGGGGCTAGCACAGATACGCAGTATTTT
TRBJ1-5,-,13,-,TRBV30,CAWAAASGQPQHF,TGTGCCTGGGCTGCCGCGAGCGGCCAGCCCCAGCATTTT
TRBJ1-5,-,15,-,TRBV4-1,CASSQDESSNQPQHF,TGCGCCAGCAGCCAAGATGAGAGTAGCAATCAGCCCCAGCATTTT
TRBJ2-1,-,14,-,TRBV14,CASSQFGGDNEQFF,TGTGCCAGCAGCCAATTCGGGGGAGACAATGAGCAGTTCTTC